The rows below give T cell receptor beta chains drawn from one sample of a study of type 1 regulatory T cells. These receptors lack a known antigen. TCRdb re-called the reads through MiXCR, storing one row per CDR3 protein. The repertoire holds roughly 60,000 distinct CDR3 sequences, with around 62% as singletons. Sequencing was carried out using cultured non-Tr1 T cells, either the whole culture or a sorted T cell fraction (not recorded which). These receptors all stem from a human donor in good health. Each CDR3 is given with its conserved first and last residue. D genes are given only for firm matches. Size tells how often a clone was seen (once, few, many) or the class of an expanded clone, and some rows leave it out.

.	TRBV4-3	TRBJ1-5	15	.	TGCGCCAGCAGCACTTATAGGGGGGTCGGTCAGCCCCAGCATTTT	CASSTYRGVGQPQHF
TRBD2	TRBV7-8	TRBJ2-5	19	.	TGTGCCAGCAGCTTAACTGTAACTAGCGGGAGGATAGGTCTTGAGACCCAGTACTTC	CASSLTVTSGRIGLETQYF
.	TRBV6-2/TRBV6-3	TRBJ1-2	16	few	TGTGCCAGCAGTTACTCACCTCGACAGTTTAACTATGGCTACACCTTC	CASSYSPRQFNYGYTF
.	TRBV6-5	TRBJ2-3	14	.	TGTGCCAGCCGCCGGGTAACAAGCACAGATACGCAGTATTTT	CASRRVTSTDTQYF
.	TRBV5-6	TRBJ1-2	16	few	TGTGCCAGCAGCTTGTACCCGACCGACCGACTAATGGGCTACACCTTC	CASSLYPTDRLMGYTF
TRBD2	TRBV7-2	TRBJ2-3	14	few	TGTGCCAGCAGCTTTAGCGGGAGTTCAGATACGCAGTATTTT	CASSFSGSSDTQYF
.	TRBV6-5	TRBJ2-2	13	.	TGTGCCAGCAGTTACCCGGGGCGCGGGGAGTTGTTTTTT	CASSYPGRGELFF
TRBD1	TRBV7-2	TRBJ1-2	13	.	TGTGCCAGCAGCTTAGGTAGGGGGCCCGGCTACACCTTC	CASSLGRGPGYTF
TRBD1	TRBV9	TRBJ2-2	15	few	TGTGCCAGCAGCGTCCGGGACAGGGGGCGTGGGGAGCTGTTTTTT	CASSVRDRGRGELFF
.	TRBV28	TRBJ2-7	12	few	TGTGCCAGCAGTCTCCAGACAGGCGAGCAGTACTTC	CASSLQTGEQYF
TRBD2	TRBV30	TRBJ2-3	16	.	TGTGCCTGGAGTATAGGGACTAGCGGGAACACAGATACGCAGTATTTT	CAWSIGTSGNTDTQYF
.	TRBV12-3/TRBV12-4	TRBJ1-5	14	few	TGTGCCAGCAGTGCCCGGGACGGGAATCAGCCCCAGCATTTT	CASSARDGNQPQHF
.	TRBV20-1	TRBJ2-4	11	few	TGCAGTGCGAGGACCGGGAACATTCAGTACTTC	CSARTGNIQYF
.	TRBV27	TRBJ1-4	14	.	TGTGCCAGCAGATTTACCGCAACTAATGAAAAACTGTTTTTT	CASRFTATNEKLFF
TRBD2	TRBV12-3/TRBV12-4	TRBJ2-1	16	.	TGTGCCAGCAGTCTCAATTCTAGCGGGAGGCCAGGGAGACAGTTCTTC	CASSLNSSGRPGRQFF
TRBD2	TRBV27	TRBJ2-5	15	.	TGTGCCAGCAGCCCCCAGGTAGCGGGCCAGGAGACCCAGTACTTC	CASSPQVAGQETQYF
.	TRBV20-1	TRBJ1-2	11	medium-sized	TGCAGTGCTCCACGCGGCTATGGCTACACCTTC	CSAPRGYGYTF
.	TRBV27	TRBJ2-7	14	.	TGTGCCAGCAGAAACCCGGGACTCCCCTACGAGCAGTACTTC	CASRNPGLPYEQYF
.	TRBV3-1	TRBJ2-1	15	.	TGTGCCAGCAGCCAAACGGGACTCACGACAGGTGAGCAGTTCTTC	CASSQTGLTTGEQFF
TRBD2	TRBV30	TRBJ2-1	16	.	TGTGCCTGGAGGAGACTTAGCGGGAGGGCCTTTAGTGAGCAGTTCTTC	CAWRRLSGRAFSEQFF